Listed here are 26 T cell receptor beta chains from one sample, sequenced in a study of control samples from healthy donors and cancer patients. Measured with immunoSEQ multiplex PCR; TCRdb has only the in-frame clones, and not every one. Here the sample spans tens of thousands of clones, around 90% being singletons. Sequenced input: PBMCs. Every receptor here comes from a man aged 60 to 75 with colorectal cancer.

The chain is built from TRBV2 and TRBJ2-3; 10 bases match TRBD1. V trimming: 6 bases; J trimming: 2 bases; junction bases outside the gene matches: 5. Germline CDR1 SNHLY, CDR2 FYNNEI. The CDR3 extends over 15 amino acids. The CDR3 here is CASRRDRGNTDTQYF. The CDR3 region has the DNA TGTGCCAGCAGGAGGGACAGGGGAAACACAGATACGCAGTATTTT. Full variable domain (rest looked up from reference TRBV2 and TRBJ2-3): EPEVTQTPSHQVTQMGQEVILRCVPISNHLYFYWYRQILGQKVEFLVSFYNNEISEKSEIFDDQFSVERPDGSNFTLKIRSTKLEDSAMYFCASRRDRGNTDTQYFGPGTRLTVL.

This clone has only one observation. V gene TRBV6-5 combines with J gene TRBJ2-7; 9 bases map to TRBD1. The germline V gene encodes CDR1 MNHEY and CDR2 SVGAGI. This CDR3 comprises 14 residues. With V trimmed by 5 bases and J by 1 base, 3 bases remained unmatched. This CDR3 reads CASSKTGGSYEQYF. CDR3 bases: TGTGCCAGCAGTAAGACAGGGGGATCCTACGAGCAGTACTTC.

The CDR3 nucleotides are TGCGCCAGCAGCCAAGAGTTCGGAAACACCATATATTTT. Residues: CASSQEFGNTIYF. The J gene is TRBJ1-3, the V gene TRBV4-1; D is undetermined. Germline values: CDR1 MGHRA, CDR2 YSYEKL. V shed 0 bases and J shed 4 bases, with 4 bases lying between them. This CDR3 region has 13 residues.

The chain carries TRBV12-5 and TRBJ2-5, with D unresolved. Trimming removed 5 bases at V and 5 bases at J, with 15 bases between. Germline V gives CDR1 LGHNT, CDR2 FRNRAP. This CDR3 region has 14 residues. Here the CDR3 reads CASGLQTGRETQYF. The CDR3 DNA reads TGTGCTAGTGGTCTCCAAACGGGTAGGGAGACCCAGTACTTC. Complete variable domain (other parts from reference TRBV12-5 and TRBJ2-5): DARVTQTPRHKVTEMGQEVTMRCQPILGHNTVFWYRQTMMQGLELLAYFRNRAPLDDSGMPKDRFSAEMPDATLATLKIQPSEPRDSAVYFCASGLQTGRETQYFGPGTRLLVL.

The chain is built from TRBV7-6 and TRBJ2-3; D assignment may be TRBD1 or TRBD2 (5 bases each). Trimming removed 0 bases from V and 4 bases from J, with 17 bases in between. This CDR3 region has 17 residues. The germline V gene encodes CDR1 SGHVS and CDR2 FNYEAQ. CDR3 sequence (DNA): TGTGCCAGCAGCTTAGCTGGGGGTGTCGGGGTCCCAGATACGCAGTATTTT. Encoded protein: CASSLAGGVGVPDTQYF.

The chain recombines TRBV29-1 with TRBJ2-5; 7 nucleotides align to TRBD2. Germline loops: CDR1 SQVTM, CDR2 ANQGSEA. This CDR3 has 13 residues. J was trimmed by 4 bases and V by 5 bases; bases with no gene match: 7. The chain's CDR3 is CSVRGGGGETQYF. In DNA, the CDR3 is TGCAGCGTTCGGGGAGGCGGGGGAGAGACCCAGTACTTC.

The CDR3 loop is CASSHGQGASPLHF. The DNA for the CDR3 is TGTGCCAGCAGCCACGGACAGGGTGCTTCACCCCTCCACTTT. The genes are TRBV7-9 and TRBJ1-6, with 8 nucleotides matching TRBD1. After removal of 5 bases from V and 9 bases from J, the junction contained 6 bases not matched to a gene. Germline V gene data show CDR1 as SEHNR and CDR2 as FQNEAQ (reference sequence). The CDR3 length is 14 residues.

The chain employs TRBV19 and TRBJ2-5; a weak D match, TRBD1 (5 bases). The CDR3 contains 12 residues. Germline V CDR1 and CDR2: LNHDA, SQIVND (reference sequence). V shed 10 bases and J shed 2 bases, with 11 bases lying between them. The chain's CDR3 is CATRQFQETQYF. As DNA, the CDR3 is TGTGCCACTAGACAGTTTCAAGAGACCCAGTACTTC.

V gene TRBV29-1 combines with J gene TRBJ2-3, with D possibly matching TRBD2 (7 bases). Trimming took 6 bases from V and 3 from J, leaving 19 bases between them. The CDR3 is 15 residues long. In germline, CDR1 is SQVTM, CDR2 ANQGSEA. The CDR3 here is CSVTEGGAMTDTQYF. CDR3 nucleotides: TGCAGCGTGACAGAAGGGGGGGCGATGACAGATACGCAGTATTTT.

The chain joins TRBV4-1 to TRBJ2-1; TRBD2 aligns across 7 bases. Trimming cost V 1 base and J 4 bases; bases outside gene matches: 4. The germline V gene encodes CDR1 MGHRA and CDR2 YSYEKL. The CDR3 extends over 15 amino acids. The CDR3 loop is CASSQVGGKYNEQFF. The CDR3 DNA reads as TGCGCCAGCAGCCAAGTCGGGGGGAAATACAATGAGCAGTTCTTC.

The CDR3 protein is CASSSQGWGDTGELFF. CDR3 sequence (DNA): TGTGCCAGCAGCTCTCAGGGATGGGGGGACACCGGGGAGCTGTTTTTT. This chain connects TRBV5-6 to TRBJ2-2; D may be TRBD2 (6 bases). The CDR3 consists of 16 residues. Germline V lookup: CDR1 SGHDT, CDR2 YYEEEE. Trimming removed 3 bases from V and 3 bases from J, with 15 bases in between.

This sequence joins TRBV15 and TRBJ2-3; 11 bases line up with TRBD2. Unmatched junction bases numbered 5, after V lost 4 bases and J lost 2 bases. This CDR3 contains 16 residues. The germline gives CDR1 LNHNV, CDR2 YYDKDF (reference sequence). The CDR3 nucleotides read TGTGCCACCAGCACCTTAGCGGGGGGGGACACAGATACGCAGTATTTT. This sequence encodes CATSTLAGGDTDTQYF. Based on the CDR3 plus reference TRBV15 and TRBJ2-3, the full variable domain is DAMVIQNPRYQVTQFGKPVTLSCSQTLNHNVMYWYQQKSSQAPKLLFHYYDKDFNNEADTPDNFQSRRPNTSFCFLDIRSPGLGDTAMYLCATSTLAGGDTDTQYFGPGTRLTVL.

The genes are TRBV2 and TRBJ1-2; no definite D call. CDR3 length: 11 residues. The V and J ends lost 1 base and 7 bases respectively, with 4 bases between them. Germline CDR1 reads SNHLY; CDR2 reads FYNNEI. The CDR3 spells CASSEGGGYTF. The CDR3 DNA is TGTGCCAGCAGTGAAGGAGGTGGCTACACCTTC.

The chain uses TRBV18 and TRBJ2-7; the D gene is possibly TRBD1 (6 bases). The CDR3 runs 15 residues. Deletions cut 0 bases from V and 7 bases from J, with 16 bases between. CDR1 KGHSH and CDR2 LQKENI come from the germline V gene. The CDR3 coding sequence is TGTGCCAGCTCACCACCGGATGGGACACGCTTTGAGCAGTACTTC. This codes for CASSPPDGTRFEQYF.

The genes are TRBV5-4 and TRBJ2-5; no clear D gene. Trimming removed 4 bases from V and 4 bases from J, with 17 bases in between. Looked up from germline, CDR1 is SGHNT and CDR2 is YYREEE (reference sequence). This CDR3 comprises 15 residues. CDR3 loop: CASSPTTKDGETQYF. Written as DNA, the CDR3 is TGTGCCAGCAGCCCTACTACTAAAGACGGAGAGACCCAGTACTTC.

The chain joins TRBV5-1 to TRBJ1-3; D is unclear. Trimming left V 4 bases short and J 1 base short, with 9 bases between. The length of the CDR3 is 14 residues. CDR1 is SGHRS and CDR2 is YFSETQ in the germline V gene. The CDR3 sequence: CASSRLGSGNTIYF. DNA of the CDR3: TGCGCCAGCAGCCGGTTGGGGTCTGGAAACACCATATATTTT.

The chain couples TRBV5-1 to TRBJ2-3; 9 bases line up with TRBD2. The CDR3 is made up of 16 amino acids. Germline CDR1 and CDR2: SGHRS and YFSETQ. Trimming at V came to 2 bases and at J to 3 bases, leaving 7 bases not matched to a gene. The CDR3 DNA reads as TGCGCCAGCAGCTTTATCGCGGGGGGGTTGACAGATACGCAGTATTTT. Translation gives CASSFIAGGLTDTQYF.

The chain employs TRBV7-3 and TRBJ1-2; D is perhaps TRBD1 (6 bases). The CDR3 has 13 residues. CDR1 and CDR2 (germline): SGHTA, FQGTGA. The CDR3 nucleotides are TGTGCGAGCGGGGGGCGAGATCGCTATGGCTACACCTTC. This codes for CASGGRDRYGYTF.

The rearrangement uses TRBV2 and TRBJ2-7; D not resolved. Germline V gene lookup returns CDR1 SNHLY and CDR2 FYNNEI. V lost 7 bases, J lost 4 bases, and 11 bases lay in between. The CDR3 contains 12 residues. The CDR3 DNA reads TGTGCCAGCACTCCCCACGTATACGAGCAGTACTTC. Its translation: CASTPHVYEQYF. Complete variable domain (other parts from reference TRBV2 and TRBJ2-7): EPEVTQTPSHQVTQMGQEVILRCVPISNHLYFYWYRQILGQKVEFLVSFYNNEISEKSEIFDDQFSVERPDGSNFTLKIRSTKLEDSAMYFCASTPHVYEQYFGPGTRLTVT.

The chain employs TRBV25-1 and TRBJ1-2; 8 bases agree with TRBD1. With V trimmed by 10 bases and J by 4 bases, 8 bases remained unmatched. The CDR3 totals 13 residues. Germline CDR1 is MGHDK and CDR2 is SYGVNS. In DNA, the CDR3 is TGTGCCACCGACAGGGGTCTTGGCTATGGCTACACCTTC. Its protein product is CATDRGLGYGYTF.

This CDR3 reads CARLGRANTEAFF. The CDR3 DNA reads as TGTGCCAGGTTGGGCAGGGCGAACACTGAAGCTTTCTTT. The chain links TRBV2 to TRBJ1-1, with a weak D call TRBD1 (5 bases). The V and J ends lost 9 bases and 1 base respectively, with 12 bases between them. The germline V gene encodes CDR1 SNHLY and CDR2 FYNNEI. The CDR3 spans 13 residues.

The rearrangement links TRBV27 to TRBJ1-1; D unresolved. The CDR3 has 13 amino acids. Germline values: CDR1 MNHEY, CDR2 SMNVEV (reference sequence). V lost 2 bases and J lost 3, with 7 bases in between. The CDR3: CASSLQQYTEAFF. The CDR3 region has the DNA TGTGCCAGCAGTTTACAACAGTACACTGAAGCTTTCTTT.

In its sample, this clone was seen a few times. The chain joins TRBV6-5 to TRBJ2-2; D not resolved. The CDR3 is 14 residues long. Germline V gene data show CDR1 as MNHEY and CDR2 as SVGAGI. The V and J ends lost 2 bases and 1 base respectively, with 5 bases between them. This CDR3 is CASSYGRNTGELFF. The CDR3, as DNA: TGTGCCAGCAGTTACGGCAGGAACACCGGGGAGCTGTTTTTT.

This clone has a single count. This chain links TRBV2 with TRBJ2-3; TRBD2 matches 8 bases. Trimming cost V 2 bases and J 2 bases; bases outside gene matches: 3. Germline V CDR1 and CDR2: SNHLY, FYNNEI. The CDR3 covers 15 residues. CDR3 DNA: TGTGCCAGCAGTGAACTTAGCGGGGTCACAGATACGCAGTATTTT. Protein: CASSELSGVTDTQYF.

This chain links TRBV7-3 with TRBJ2-7; TRBD1 or TRBD2 may be the D gene (5 bases each). There are 14 residues in the CDR3. Looked up from germline, CDR1 is SGHTA and CDR2 is FQGTGA. V lost 3 bases and J 2 bases, leaving 11 bases between the germline ends. CDR3 protein: CASSFPGDPYEQYF. CDR3 sequence (DNA): TGTGCCAGCAGCTTCCCCGGGGACCCCTACGAGCAGTACTTC.

This rearrangement joins TRBV5-1 to TRBJ2-2; possible D gene TRBD2, 5 bases. V lost 0 bases, J lost 5 bases, and 11 bases lay in between. In germline, CDR1 is SGHRS, CDR2 YFSETQ. The CDR3 length is 15 residues. The CDR3 DNA is TGCGCCAGCAGCTTGGCAGCTAGCCGTACCGGGGAGCTGTTTTTT. Residues: CASSLAASRTGELFF.